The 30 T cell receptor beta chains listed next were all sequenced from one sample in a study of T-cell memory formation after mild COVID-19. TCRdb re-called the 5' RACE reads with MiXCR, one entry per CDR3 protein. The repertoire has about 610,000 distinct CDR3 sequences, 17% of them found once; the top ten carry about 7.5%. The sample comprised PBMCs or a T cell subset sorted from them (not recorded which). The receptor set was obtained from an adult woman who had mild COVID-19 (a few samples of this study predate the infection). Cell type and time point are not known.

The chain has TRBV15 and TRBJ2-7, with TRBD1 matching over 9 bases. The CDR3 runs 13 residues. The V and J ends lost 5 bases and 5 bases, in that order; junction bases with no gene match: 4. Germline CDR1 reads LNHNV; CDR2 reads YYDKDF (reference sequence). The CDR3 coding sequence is TGTGCCACCAGCCGGGACAGGGACAACGAGCAGTACTTC. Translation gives CATSRDRDNEQYF. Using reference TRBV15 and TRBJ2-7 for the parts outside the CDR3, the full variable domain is DAMVIQNPRYQVTQFGKPVTLSCSQTLNHNVMYWYQQKSSQAPKLLFHYYDKDFNNEADTPDNFQSRRPNTSFCFLDIRSPGLGDTAMYLCATSRDRDNEQYFGPGTRLTVT.

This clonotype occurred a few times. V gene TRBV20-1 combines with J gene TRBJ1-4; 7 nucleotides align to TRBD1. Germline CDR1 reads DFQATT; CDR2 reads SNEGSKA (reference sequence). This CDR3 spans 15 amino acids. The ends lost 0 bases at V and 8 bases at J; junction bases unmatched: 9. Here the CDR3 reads CSARDPGDSGEKLFF. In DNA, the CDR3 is TGCAGTGCTAGAGATCCTGGGGACAGTGGAGAAAAACTGTTTTTT.

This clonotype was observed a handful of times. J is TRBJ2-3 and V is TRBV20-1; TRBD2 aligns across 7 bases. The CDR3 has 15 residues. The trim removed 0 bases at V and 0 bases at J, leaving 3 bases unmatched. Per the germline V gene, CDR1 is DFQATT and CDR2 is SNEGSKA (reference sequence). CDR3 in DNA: TGCAGTGCTAGAGATCTAGCGGAAAGCACAGATACGCAGTATTTT. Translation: CSARDLAESTDTQYF.

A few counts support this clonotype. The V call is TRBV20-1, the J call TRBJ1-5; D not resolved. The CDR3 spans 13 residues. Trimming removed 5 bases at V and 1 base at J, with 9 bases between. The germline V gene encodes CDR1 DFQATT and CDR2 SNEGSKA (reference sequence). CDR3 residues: CSAAPDSNQPQHF. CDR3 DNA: TGCAGTGCTGCCCCCGACAGCAATCAGCCCCAGCATTTT.

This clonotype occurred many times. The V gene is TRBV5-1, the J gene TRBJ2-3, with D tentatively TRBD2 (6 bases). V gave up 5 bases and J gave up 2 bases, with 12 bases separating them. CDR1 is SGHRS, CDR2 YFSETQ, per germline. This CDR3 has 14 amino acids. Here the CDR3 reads CASRSGGSTDTQYF. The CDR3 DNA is TGCGCCAGCAGGTCCGGGGGTTCCACAGATACGCAGTATTTT.

The CDR3 sequence is CASGTRDTGELFF. DNA of the CDR3: TGTGCTAGTGGTACGAGGGACACCGGGGAGCTGTTTTTT. The gene calls are TRBV12-5 and TRBJ2-2, with D possibly matching TRBD2 (5 bases). V lost 5 bases to trimming and J lost 3 bases, with 7 bases between them. The CDR3 consists of 13 residues. Germline V CDR1 and CDR2: LGHNT, FRNRAP. Drawing the rest from reference TRBV12-5 and TRBJ2-2, the complete variable domain is DARVTQTPRHKVTEMGQEVTMRCQPILGHNTVFWYRQTMMQGLELLAYFRNRAPLDDSGMPKDRFSAEMPDATLATLKIQPSEPRDSAVYFCASGTRDTGELFFGEGSRLTVL.

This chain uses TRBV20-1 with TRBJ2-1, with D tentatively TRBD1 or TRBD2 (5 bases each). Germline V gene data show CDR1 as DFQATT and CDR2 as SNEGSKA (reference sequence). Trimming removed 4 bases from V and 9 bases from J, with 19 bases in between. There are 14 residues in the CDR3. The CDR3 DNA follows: TGCAGTGCTAATAGGGACCACGCCGCCGCTGAGCAGTTCTTC. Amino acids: CSANRDHAAAEQFF.

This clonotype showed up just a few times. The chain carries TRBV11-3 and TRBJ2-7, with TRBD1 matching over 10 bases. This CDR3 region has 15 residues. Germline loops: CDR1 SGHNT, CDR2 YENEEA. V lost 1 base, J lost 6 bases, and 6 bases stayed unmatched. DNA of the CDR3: TGTGCCAGCAGCTTAGGGGACAGGGGCGGTCGCGAGCAGTACTTC. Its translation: CASSLGDRGGREQYF. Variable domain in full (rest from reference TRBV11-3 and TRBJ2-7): EAGVVQSPRYKIIEKKQPVAFWCNPISGHNTLYWYLQNLGQGPELLIRYENEEAVDDSQLPKDRFSAERLKGVDSTLKIQPAELGDSAVYLCASSLGDRGGREQYFGPGTRLTVT.

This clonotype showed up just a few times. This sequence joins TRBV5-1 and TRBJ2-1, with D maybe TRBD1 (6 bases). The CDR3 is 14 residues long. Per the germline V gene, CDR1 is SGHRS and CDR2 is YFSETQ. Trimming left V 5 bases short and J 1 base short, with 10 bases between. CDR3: CASRADSSYNEQFF. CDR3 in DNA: TGCGCCAGCAGAGCGGACAGTTCCTACAATGAGCAGTTCTTC. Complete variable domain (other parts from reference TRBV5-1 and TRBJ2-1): KAGVTQTPRYLIKTRGQQVTLSCSPISGHRSVSWYQQTPGQGLQFLFEYFSETQRNKGNFPGRFSGRQFSNSRSEMNVSTLELGDSALYLCASRADSSYNEQFFGPGTRLTVL.

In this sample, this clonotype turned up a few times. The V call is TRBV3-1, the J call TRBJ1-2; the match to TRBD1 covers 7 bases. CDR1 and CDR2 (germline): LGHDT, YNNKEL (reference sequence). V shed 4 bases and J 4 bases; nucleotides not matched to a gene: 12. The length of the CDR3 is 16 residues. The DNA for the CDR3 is TGTGCCAGCAGCCCAAAAATCAACCGGGACAGCTATGGCTACACCTTC. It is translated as CASSPKINRDSYGYTF.

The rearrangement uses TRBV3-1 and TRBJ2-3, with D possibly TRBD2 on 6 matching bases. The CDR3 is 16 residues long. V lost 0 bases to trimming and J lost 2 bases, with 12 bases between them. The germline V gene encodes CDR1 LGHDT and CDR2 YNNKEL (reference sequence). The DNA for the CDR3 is TGTGCCAGCAGCCAAGATATTGGGGGGATCACAGATACGCAGTATTTT. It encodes CASSQDIGGITDTQYF.

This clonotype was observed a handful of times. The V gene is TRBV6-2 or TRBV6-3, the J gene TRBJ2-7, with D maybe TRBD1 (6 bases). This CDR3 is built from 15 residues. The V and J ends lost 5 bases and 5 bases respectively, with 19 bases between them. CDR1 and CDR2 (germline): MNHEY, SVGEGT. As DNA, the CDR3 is TGTGCCAGCAGTCCAGTCGACAGGCCGCGGGACGAGCAGTACTTC. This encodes CASSPVDRPRDEQYF.

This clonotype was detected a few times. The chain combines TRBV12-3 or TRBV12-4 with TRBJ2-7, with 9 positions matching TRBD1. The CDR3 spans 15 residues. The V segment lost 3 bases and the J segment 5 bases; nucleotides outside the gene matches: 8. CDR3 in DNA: TGTGCCAGCAGTTTCCGGCGGGACAGGGTGAACGAGCAGTACTTC. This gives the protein CASSFRRDRVNEQYF.

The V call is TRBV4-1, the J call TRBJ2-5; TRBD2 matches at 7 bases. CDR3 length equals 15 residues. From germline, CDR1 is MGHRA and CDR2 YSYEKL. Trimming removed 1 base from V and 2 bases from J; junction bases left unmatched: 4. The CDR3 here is CASSQVGLTQETQYF. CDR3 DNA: TGCGCCAGCAGCCAAGTGGGACTAACTCAAGAGACCCAGTACTTC.

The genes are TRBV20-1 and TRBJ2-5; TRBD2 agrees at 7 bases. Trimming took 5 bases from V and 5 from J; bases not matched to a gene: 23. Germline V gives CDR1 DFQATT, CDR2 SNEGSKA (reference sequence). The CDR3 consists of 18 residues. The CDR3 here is CSAAPPRLAYGYRETQYF. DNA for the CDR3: TGCAGTGCTGCACCCCCCCGACTAGCTTACGGGTATCGGGAGACCCAGTACTTC.

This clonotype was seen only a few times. The CDR3 region is CASSPGTFQETQYF. CDR3 sequence (DNA): TGCGCCAGCAGCCCAGGGACTTTCCAAGAGACCCAGTACTTC. The gene calls are TRBV5-1 and TRBJ2-5; D is perhaps TRBD2 (6 bases). Germline V gene data show CDR1 as SGHRS and CDR2 as YFSETQ. V was trimmed by 4 bases and J by 1 base, leaving 11 bases between them. This CDR3 region has 14 residues.

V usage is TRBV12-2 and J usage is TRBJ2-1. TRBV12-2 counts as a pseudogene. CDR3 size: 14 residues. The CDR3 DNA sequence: TGTGCAAGTCGGTTAGGGTTTAATTGGAATGAGCAGTTCTTC. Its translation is CASRLGFNWNEQFF.

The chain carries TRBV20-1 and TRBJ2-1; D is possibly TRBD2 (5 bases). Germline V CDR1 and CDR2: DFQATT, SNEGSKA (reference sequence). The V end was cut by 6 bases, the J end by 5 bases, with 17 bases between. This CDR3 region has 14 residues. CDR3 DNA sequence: TGCAGTGCCCAGCTAGCAAGTAGGGACAATGAGCAGTTCTTC. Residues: CSAQLASRDNEQFF.

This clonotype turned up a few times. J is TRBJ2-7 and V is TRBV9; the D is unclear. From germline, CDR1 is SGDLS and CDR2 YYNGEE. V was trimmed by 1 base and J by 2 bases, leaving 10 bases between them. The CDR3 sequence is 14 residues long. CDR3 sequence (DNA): TGTGCCAGCAGCGTACAAGACCAAACCTACGAGCAGTACTTC. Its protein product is CASSVQDQTYEQYF.

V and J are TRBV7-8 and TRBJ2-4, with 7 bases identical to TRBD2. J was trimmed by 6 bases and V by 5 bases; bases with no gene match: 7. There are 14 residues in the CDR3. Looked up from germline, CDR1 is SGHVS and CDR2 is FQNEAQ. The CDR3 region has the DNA TGTGCCAGCAGCACGGCCCAGCGGGGAAACATTCAGTACTTC. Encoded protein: CASSTAQRGNIQYF.

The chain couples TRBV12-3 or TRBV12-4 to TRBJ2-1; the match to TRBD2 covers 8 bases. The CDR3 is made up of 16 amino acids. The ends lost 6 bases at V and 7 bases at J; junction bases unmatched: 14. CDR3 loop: CASSPGLADEENEQFF. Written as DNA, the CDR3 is TGTGCCAGCAGCCCCGGACTAGCAGACGAAGAGAATGAGCAGTTCTTC.

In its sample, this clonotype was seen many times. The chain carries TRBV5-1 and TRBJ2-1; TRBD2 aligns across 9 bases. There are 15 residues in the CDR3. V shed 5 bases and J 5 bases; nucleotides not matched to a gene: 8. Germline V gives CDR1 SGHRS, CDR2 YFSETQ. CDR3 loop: CASRVRGGLHNEQFF. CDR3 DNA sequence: TGCGCCAGCAGGGTGCGGGGGGGACTCCACAATGAGCAGTTCTTC.

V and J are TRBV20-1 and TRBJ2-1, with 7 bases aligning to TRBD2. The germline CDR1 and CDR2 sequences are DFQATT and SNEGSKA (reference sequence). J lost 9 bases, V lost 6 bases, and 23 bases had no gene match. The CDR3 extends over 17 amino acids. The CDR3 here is CSAILGVTGLDQSEQFF. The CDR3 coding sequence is TGCAGTGCCATCCTCGGGGTAACAGGACTAGACCAGAGTGAGCAGTTCTTC.

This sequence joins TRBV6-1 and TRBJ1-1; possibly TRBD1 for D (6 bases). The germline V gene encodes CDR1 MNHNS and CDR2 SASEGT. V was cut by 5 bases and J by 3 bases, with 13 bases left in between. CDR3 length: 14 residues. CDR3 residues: CASSPQGGYTEAFF. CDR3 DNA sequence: TGTGCCAGCAGTCCCCAAGGGGGGTACACTGAAGCTTTCTTT.

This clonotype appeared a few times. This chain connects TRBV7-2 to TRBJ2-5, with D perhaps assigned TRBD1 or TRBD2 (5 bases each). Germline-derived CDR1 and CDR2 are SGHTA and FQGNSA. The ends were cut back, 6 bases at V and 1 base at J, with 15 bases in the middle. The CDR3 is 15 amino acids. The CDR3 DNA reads TGTGCCAGCAGGAGGGCAGGGATAATCCAAGAGACCCAGTACTTC. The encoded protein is CASRRAGIIQETQYF.

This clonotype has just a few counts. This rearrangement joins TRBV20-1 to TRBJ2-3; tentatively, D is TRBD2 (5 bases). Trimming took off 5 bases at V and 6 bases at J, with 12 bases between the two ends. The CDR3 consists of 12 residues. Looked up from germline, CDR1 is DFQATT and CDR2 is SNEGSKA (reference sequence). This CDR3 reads CSALEAVDTQYF. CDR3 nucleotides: TGCAGTGCTTTGGAGGCGGTGGATACGCAGTATTTT.

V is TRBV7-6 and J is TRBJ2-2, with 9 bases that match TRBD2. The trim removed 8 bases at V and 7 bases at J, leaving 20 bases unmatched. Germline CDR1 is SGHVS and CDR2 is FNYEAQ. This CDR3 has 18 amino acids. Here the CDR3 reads CASAIPRGGRALGGELFF. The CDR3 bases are TGTGCCAGCGCGATTCCTAGGGGCGGGAGGGCCCTCGGCGGGGAGCTGTTTTTT.

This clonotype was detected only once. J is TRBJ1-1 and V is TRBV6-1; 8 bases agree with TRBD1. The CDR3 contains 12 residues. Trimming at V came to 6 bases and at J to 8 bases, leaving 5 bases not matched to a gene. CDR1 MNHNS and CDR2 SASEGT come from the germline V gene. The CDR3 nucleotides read TGTGCCAGCAGCGAAAACAGGGGGGAAGCTTTCTTT. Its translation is CASSENRGEAFF.

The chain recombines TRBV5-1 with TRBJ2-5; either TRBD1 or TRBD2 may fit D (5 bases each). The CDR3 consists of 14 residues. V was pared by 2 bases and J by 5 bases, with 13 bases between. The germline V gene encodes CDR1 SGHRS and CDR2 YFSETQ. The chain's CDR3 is CASSFGTAGETQYF. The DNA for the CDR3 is TGCGCCAGCAGCTTCGGGACGGCGGGCGAGACCCAGTACTTC.

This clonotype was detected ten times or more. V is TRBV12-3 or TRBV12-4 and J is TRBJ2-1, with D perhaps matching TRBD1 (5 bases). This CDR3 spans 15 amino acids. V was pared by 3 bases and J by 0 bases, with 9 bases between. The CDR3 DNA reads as TGTGCCAGCAGTTTGGGGCAGGACTCCTACAATGAGCAGTTCTTC. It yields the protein CASSLGQDSYNEQFF.